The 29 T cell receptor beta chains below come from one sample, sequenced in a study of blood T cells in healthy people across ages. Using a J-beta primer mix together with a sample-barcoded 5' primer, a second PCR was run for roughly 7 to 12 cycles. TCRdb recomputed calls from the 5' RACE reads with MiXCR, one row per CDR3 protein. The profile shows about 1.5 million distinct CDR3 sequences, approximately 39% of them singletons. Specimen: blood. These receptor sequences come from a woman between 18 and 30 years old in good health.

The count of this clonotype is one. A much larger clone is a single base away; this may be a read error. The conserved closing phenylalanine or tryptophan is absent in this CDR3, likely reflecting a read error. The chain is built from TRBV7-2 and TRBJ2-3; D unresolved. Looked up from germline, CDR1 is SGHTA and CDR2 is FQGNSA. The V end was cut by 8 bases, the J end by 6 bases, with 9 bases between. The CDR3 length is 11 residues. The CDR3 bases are TGTGCCAGCGACCGGTCGGATACGCAGTATTAT. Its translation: CASDRSDTQYY.

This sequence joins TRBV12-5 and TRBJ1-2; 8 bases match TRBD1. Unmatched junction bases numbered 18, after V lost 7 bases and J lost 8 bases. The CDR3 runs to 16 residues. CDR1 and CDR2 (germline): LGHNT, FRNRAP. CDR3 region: CASALLRDRQLRGYTF. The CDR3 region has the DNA TGTGCTAGTGCCCTCCTCCGGGACAGGCAACTTCGGGGCTACACCTTC.

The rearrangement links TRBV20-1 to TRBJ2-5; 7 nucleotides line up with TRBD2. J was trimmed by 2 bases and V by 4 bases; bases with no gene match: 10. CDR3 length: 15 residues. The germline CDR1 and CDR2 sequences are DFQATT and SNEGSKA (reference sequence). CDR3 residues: CSATFPTSSQETQYF. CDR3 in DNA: TGCAGTGCTACCTTTCCGACTAGCAGTCAAGAGACCCAGTACTTC.

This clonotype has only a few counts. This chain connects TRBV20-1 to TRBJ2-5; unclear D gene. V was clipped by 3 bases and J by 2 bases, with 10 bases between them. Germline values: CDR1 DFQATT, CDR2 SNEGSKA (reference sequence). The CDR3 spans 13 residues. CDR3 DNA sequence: TGCAGTGCTAGTCGAGCGAATCAAGAGACCCAGTACTTC. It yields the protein CSASRANQETQYF.

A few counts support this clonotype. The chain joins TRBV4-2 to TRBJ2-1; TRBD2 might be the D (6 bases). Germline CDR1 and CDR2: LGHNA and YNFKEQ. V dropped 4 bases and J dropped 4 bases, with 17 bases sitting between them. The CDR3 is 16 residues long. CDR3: CASSRDGGRGYNEQFF. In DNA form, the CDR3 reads TGTGCCAGCAGCCGAGACGGGGGAAGAGGGTACAATGAGCAGTTCTTC.

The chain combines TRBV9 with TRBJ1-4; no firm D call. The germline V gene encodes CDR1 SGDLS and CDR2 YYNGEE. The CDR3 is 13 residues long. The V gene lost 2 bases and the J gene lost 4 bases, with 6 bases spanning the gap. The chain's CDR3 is CASSVGSNEKLFF. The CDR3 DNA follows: TGTGCCAGCAGCGTCGGGAGTAATGAAAAACTGTTTTTT.

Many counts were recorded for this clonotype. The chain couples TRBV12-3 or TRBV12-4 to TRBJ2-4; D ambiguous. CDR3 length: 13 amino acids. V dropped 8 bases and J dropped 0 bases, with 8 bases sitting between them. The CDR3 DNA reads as TGTGCCAGCCTAGTCCGAGCCAAAAACATTCAGTACTTC. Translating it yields CASLVRAKNIQYF.

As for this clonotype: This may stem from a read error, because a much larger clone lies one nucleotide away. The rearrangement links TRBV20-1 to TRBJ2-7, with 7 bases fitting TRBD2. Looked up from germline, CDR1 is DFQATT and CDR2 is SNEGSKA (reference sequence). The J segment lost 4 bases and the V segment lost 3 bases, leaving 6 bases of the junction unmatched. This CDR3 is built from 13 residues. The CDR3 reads CSASTGTTYEQYF. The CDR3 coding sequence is TGCAGTGCTAGCACCGGGACTACTTACGAGCAGTACTTC.

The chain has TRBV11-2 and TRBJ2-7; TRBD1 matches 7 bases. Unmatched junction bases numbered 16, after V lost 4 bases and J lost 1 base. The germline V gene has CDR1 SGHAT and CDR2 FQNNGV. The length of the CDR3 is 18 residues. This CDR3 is CASSSYPNAETGSYEQYF. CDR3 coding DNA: TGTGCCAGCAGCTCTTACCCTAACGCTGAGACAGGGTCCTACGAGCAGTACTTC. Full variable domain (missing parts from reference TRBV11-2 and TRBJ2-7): EAGVAQSPRYKIIEKRQSVAFWCNPISGHATLYWYQQILGQGPKLLIQFQNNGVVDDSQLPKDRFSAERLKGVDSTLKIQPAKLEDSAVYLCASSSYPNAETGSYEQYFGPGTRLTVT.

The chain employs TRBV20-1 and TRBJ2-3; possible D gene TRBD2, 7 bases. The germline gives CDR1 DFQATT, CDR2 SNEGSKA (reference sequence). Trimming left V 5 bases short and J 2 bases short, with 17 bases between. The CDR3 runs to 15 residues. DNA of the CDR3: TGCAGTGCTCCCCGGGCGGGGGCCTTCACAGATACGCAGTATTTT. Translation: CSAPRAGAFTDTQYF.

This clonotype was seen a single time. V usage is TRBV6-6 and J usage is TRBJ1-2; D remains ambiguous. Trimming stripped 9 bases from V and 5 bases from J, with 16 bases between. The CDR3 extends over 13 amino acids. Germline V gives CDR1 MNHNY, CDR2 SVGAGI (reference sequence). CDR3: CASRGPGWYGYTF. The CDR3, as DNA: TGTGCCAGTCGAGGACCGGGCTGGTATGGCTACACCTTC.

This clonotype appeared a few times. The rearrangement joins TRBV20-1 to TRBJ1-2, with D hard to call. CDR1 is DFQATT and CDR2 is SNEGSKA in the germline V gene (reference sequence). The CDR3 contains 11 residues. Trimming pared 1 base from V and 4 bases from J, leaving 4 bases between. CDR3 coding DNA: TGCAGTGCTAGAGCTAGCTATGGCTACACCTTC. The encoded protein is CSARASYGYTF.

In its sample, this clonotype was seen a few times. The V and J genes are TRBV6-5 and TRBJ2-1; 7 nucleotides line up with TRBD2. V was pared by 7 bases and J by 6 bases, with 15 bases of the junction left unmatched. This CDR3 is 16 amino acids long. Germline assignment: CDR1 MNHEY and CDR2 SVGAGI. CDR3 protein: CASTLPTSSLLNEQFF. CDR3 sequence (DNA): TGTGCCAGCACCCTACCGACTAGCTCCCTCCTCAATGAGCAGTTCTTC.

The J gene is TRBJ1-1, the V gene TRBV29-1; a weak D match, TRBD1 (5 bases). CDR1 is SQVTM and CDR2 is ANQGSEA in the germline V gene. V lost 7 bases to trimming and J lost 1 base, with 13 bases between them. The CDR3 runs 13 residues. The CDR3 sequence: CSALVGPNTEAFF. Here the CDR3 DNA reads TGCAGCGCCCTAGTGGGGCCGAACACTGAAGCTTTCTTT.

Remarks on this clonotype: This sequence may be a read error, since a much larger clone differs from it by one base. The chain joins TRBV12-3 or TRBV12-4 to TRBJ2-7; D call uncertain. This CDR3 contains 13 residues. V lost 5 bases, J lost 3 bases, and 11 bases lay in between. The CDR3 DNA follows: TGTGCCAGCAGTCAAGGGCCGAGCTACGAGCAGTACGTC. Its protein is CASSQGPSYEQYV.

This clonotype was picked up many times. CDR3 residues: CSALDRGQETQYF. The CDR3 nucleotides are TGCAGTGCTCTGGACAGGGGGCAAGAGACCCAGTACTTC. This rearrangement joins TRBV20-1 to TRBJ2-5; TRBD1 matches 10 bases. CDR1 and CDR2 (germline): DFQATT, SNEGSKA (reference sequence). CDR3 length equals 13 residues. The V and J ends lost 5 bases and 2 bases, in that order; junction bases with no gene match: 2.

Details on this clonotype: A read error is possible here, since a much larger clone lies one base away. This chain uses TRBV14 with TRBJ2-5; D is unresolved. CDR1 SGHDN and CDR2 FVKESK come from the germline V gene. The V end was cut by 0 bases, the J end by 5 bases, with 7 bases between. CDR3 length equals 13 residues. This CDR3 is CASSQEVRETQYF. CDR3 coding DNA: TGTGCCAGCAGCCAAGAGGTGCGGGAGACCCAGTACTTC.

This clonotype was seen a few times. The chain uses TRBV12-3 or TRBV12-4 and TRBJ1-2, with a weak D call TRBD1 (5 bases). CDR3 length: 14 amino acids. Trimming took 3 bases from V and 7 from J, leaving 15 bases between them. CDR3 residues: CASSFGDSPGGYTF. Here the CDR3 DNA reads TGTGCCAGCAGTTTTGGAGACAGTCCGGGTGGCTACACCTTC.

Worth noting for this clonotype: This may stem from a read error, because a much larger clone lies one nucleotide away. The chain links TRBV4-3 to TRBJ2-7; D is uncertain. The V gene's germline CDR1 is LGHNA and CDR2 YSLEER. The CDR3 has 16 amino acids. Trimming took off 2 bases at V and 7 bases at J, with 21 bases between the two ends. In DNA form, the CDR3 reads TGCGCCAGCAGCCAATATTCTACGGACCCCGTGAATGAGCAGTACTTC. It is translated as CASSQYSTDPVNEQYF.

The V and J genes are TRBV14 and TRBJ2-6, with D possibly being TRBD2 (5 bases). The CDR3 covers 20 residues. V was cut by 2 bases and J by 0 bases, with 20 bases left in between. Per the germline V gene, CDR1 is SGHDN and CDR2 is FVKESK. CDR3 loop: CASSQIPYGRRSSGANVLTF. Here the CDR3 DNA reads TGTGCCAGCAGCCAAATCCCCTACGGACGGAGGAGCTCTGGGGCCAACGTCCTGACTTTC.

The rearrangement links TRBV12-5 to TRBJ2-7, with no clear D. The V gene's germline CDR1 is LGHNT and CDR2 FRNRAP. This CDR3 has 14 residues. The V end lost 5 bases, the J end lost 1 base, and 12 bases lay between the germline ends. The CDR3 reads CASGAARGSYEQYF. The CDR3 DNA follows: TGTGCTAGTGGTGCCGCCCGTGGGTCCTACGAGCAGTACTTC.

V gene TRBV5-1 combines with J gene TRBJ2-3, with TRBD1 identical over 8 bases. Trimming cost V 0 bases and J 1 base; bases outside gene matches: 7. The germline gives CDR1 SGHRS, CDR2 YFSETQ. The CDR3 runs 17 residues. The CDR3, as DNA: TGCGCCAGCAGCTTGGCCTCGGGACAGGAGGGCACAGATACGCAGTATTTT. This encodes CASSLASGQEGTDTQYF.

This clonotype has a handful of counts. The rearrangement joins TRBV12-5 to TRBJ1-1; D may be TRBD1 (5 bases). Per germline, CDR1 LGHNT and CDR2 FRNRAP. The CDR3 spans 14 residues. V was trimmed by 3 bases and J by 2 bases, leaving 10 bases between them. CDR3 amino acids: CASGFTTGNTEAFF. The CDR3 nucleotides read TGTGCTAGTGGTTTCACCACAGGAAACACTGAAGCTTTCTTT.

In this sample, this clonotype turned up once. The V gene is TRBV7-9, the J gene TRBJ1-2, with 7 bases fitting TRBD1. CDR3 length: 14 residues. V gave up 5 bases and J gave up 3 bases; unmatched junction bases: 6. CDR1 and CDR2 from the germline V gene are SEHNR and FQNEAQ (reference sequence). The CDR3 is CASSPNTGDYGYTF. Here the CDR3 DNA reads TGTGCCAGCAGCCCTAATACAGGGGACTATGGCTACACCTTC. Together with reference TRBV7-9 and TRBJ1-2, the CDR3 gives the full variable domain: DTGVSQNPRHKITKRGQNVTFRCDPISEHNRLYWYRQTLGQGPEFLTYFQNEAQLEKSRLLSDRFSAERPKGSFSTLEIQRTEQGDSAMYLCASSPNTGDYGYTFGSGTRLTVV.

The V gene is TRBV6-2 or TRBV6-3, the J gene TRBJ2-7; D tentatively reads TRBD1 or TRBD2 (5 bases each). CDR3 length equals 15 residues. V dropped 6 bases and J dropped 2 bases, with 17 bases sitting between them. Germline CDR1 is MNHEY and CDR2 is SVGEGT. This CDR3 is CASSPHRDGPYEQYF. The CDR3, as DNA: TGTGCCAGCAGCCCACACCGGGACGGACCCTACGAGCAGTACTTC.

The CDR3 DNA reads as TGTGCCAGCAGCTCAAGACTAGACAATGAGCAGTTCTTC. It encodes CASSSRLDNEQFF. V gene TRBV7-6 combines with J gene TRBJ2-1, with D possibly TRBD2 on 6 matching bases. V lost 4 bases, J lost 5 bases, and 9 bases lay in between. The CDR3 length is 13 residues. CDR1 is SGHVS and CDR2 is FNYEAQ in the germline V gene.

The CDR3: CAIRTGTKGYTETQYF. CDR3 nucleotide sequence: TGTGCCATTCGGACAGGGACTAAGGGGTACACAGAGACCCAGTACTTC. The chain links TRBV28 to TRBJ2-5, with D perhaps matching TRBD1 (8 bases). Germline V lookup: CDR1 MDHEN, CDR2 SYDVKM. The CDR3 sequence is 16 residues long. V was cut by 10 bases and J by 4 bases, with 25 bases left in between.

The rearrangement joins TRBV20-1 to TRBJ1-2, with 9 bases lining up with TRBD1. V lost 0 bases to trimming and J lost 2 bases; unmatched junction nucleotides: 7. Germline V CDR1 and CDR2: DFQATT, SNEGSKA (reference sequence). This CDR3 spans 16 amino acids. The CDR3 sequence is CSARDMGQGRNYGYTF. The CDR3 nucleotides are TGCAGTGCTAGAGATATGGGACAGGGACGCAACTATGGCTACACCTTC.

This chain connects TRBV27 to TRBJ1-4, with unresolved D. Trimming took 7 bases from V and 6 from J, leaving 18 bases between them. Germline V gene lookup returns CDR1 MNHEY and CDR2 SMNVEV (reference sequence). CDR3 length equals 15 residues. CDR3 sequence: CASKPAGREYEKLFF. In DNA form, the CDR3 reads TGTGCCAGCAAACCCGCAGGAAGGGAGTATGAAAAACTGTTTTTT.